The next 27 T cell receptor beta chains were all read from a single sample in a study of CD8+ T cells in alopecia areata. In each case, RNA was isolated and then reverse transcribed into cDNA as the sequencing template. TCRdb keeps only in-frame clones here, not all; method: immunoSEQ multiplex PCR. The sample records about 200,000 clones, approximately 56% being singletons. Treatment denoted: oral pan-JAK inhibitor, 5-10 mg twice daily. The sequenced sample was CD4+ T cells sorted from blood, obtained at week 4, from a patient treated with tofacitinib. The receptors were gathered from a human donor with alopecia areata.

The gene calls are TRBV30 and TRBJ2-7, with D hard to call. Trimming shortened V by 1 base and J by 3 bases, and 7 bases separated the two germline ends. The CDR3 length is 12 residues. The germline CDR1 and CDR2 sequences are GTSNPN and SVGIG (reference sequence). The CDR3 coding sequence is TGTGCCTGGAGTGGATCCGGCTACGAGCAGTACTTC. This gives the protein CAWSGSGYEQYF.

The CDR3 DNA is TGTGCCAGCAGTCGAGGTGGGGGGGTCGGCTACACCTTC. Translation: CASSRGGGVGYTF. The chain couples TRBV27 to TRBJ1-2, with D possibly being TRBD1 (5 bases). Trimming removed 5 bases from V and 8 bases from J, with 15 bases in between. Germline-derived CDR1 and CDR2 are MNHEY and SMNVEV (reference sequence). This CDR3 spans 13 amino acids.

This clone was detected a few times. V is TRBV28 and J is TRBJ1-6; D uncertain. Trimming pared 3 bases from V and 6 bases from J, leaving 9 bases between. Per the germline V gene, CDR1 is MDHEN and CDR2 is SYDVKM. This CDR3 has 14 amino acids. The CDR3 sequence: CASSLYMTNSPLHF. The CDR3 coding sequence is TGTGCCAGCAGTTTGTACATGACTAATTCACCCCTCCACTTT.

Note on this clone: Other DNA sequences in this sample translate to the same CDR3. This chain uses TRBV28 with TRBJ2-7; D not certain. There are 11 residues in the CDR3. The V and J ends lost 3 bases and 4 bases respectively, with 4 bases between them. CDR1 is MDHEN and CDR2 is SYDVKM in the germline V gene. The CDR3 region is CASSLRYEQYF. As DNA, the CDR3 is TGTGCCAGCAGTTTGCGGTACGAGCAGTACTTC.

In DNA form, the CDR3 reads TGTGCCACCAGCAGCCCCGGGGGCCTAACAAACATTCAGTACTTC. This encodes CATSSPGGLTNIQYF. The chain carries TRBV15 and TRBJ2-4; D tentatively reads TRBD1 or TRBD2 (6 bases each). This CDR3 is built from 15 residues. Germline loops: CDR1 LNHNV, CDR2 YYDKDF (reference sequence). The V gene lost 3 bases and the J gene lost 6 bases, with 15 bases spanning the gap.

Concerning this clone itself: Other DNA sequences in the same sample also yield this CDR3. The J gene is TRBJ1-5, the V gene TRBV7-2; possibly TRBD1 for D (6 bases). V lost 5 bases and J 2 bases, leaving 10 bases between the germline ends. The CDR3 has 14 amino acids. Germline V CDR1 and CDR2: SGHTA, FQGNSA. CDR3 region: CASSPRQGNQPQHF. CDR3 nucleotide sequence: TGTGCCAGCAGCCCCCGACAGGGCAATCAGCCCCAGCATTTT.

The genes are TRBV4-3 and TRBJ2-1, with D possibly being TRBD1 (5 bases). The germline CDR1 and CDR2 sequences are LGHNA and YSLEER. The ends were cut back, 7 bases at V and 9 bases at J, with 10 bases in the middle. The CDR3 loop spans 11 amino acids. CDR3 in amino acids: CASTLGAEQFF. The CDR3 DNA is TGCGCCAGCACCTTAGGGGCTGAGCAGTTCTTC.

V usage is TRBV30 and J usage is TRBJ1-4; the D is unclear. Germline CDR1 is GTSNPN and CDR2 is SVGIG (reference sequence). The V end lost 8 bases, the J end lost 4 bases, and 14 bases lay between the germline ends. There are 13 residues in the CDR3. The CDR3 DNA sequence: TGTGCCCGTGGAGGGCAGAATAATGAAAAACTGTTTTTT. Translating it yields CARGGQNNEKLFF.

This clone was seen just once. The CDR3 DNA follows: TGTGCCAGCAGCCCGGCGGGTGTCCAGCCCCAGCATTTT. Translated: CASSPAGVQPQHF. The V gene is TRBV5-6, the J gene TRBJ1-5; D is unresolved. CDR3 length: 13 residues. Germline loops: CDR1 SGHDT, CDR2 YYEEEE. Trimming shortened V by 4 bases and J by 7 bases, and 12 bases separated the two germline ends.

V usage is TRBV5-6 and J usage is TRBJ1-5, with D tentatively TRBD1 (5 bases). The CDR3 length is 16 residues. Germline-derived CDR1 and CDR2 are SGHDT and YYEEEE. Trimming stripped 4 bases from V and 10 bases from J, with 24 bases between. The CDR3 sequence is CASSRPAGRGVSPQHF. The CDR3 DNA reads TGTGCCAGCAGCCGACCCGCGGGCCGGGGGGTAAGCCCCCAGCATTTT.

The genes are TRBV30 and TRBJ1-2; 9 positions match TRBD1. The germline CDR1 and CDR2 sequences are GTSNPN and SVGIG (reference sequence). V lost 4 bases, J lost 2 bases, and 2 bases stayed unmatched. The length of the CDR3 is 13 residues. DNA for the CDR3: TGTGCCTGGAATACAGGGGGCAACTATGGCTACACCTTC. This gives the protein CAWNTGGNYGYTF.

The chain carries TRBV7-8 and TRBJ1-5; D is uncertain. Germline V CDR1 and CDR2: SGHVS, FQNEAQ. Deletions cut 6 bases from V and 0 bases from J, with 24 bases between. The CDR3 sequence is 19 residues long. CDR3 sequence: CASSQKEGSYSDSNQPQHF. CDR3 sequence (DNA): TGTGCCAGCAGTCAAAAAGAGGGTTCCTACAGCGATAGCAATCAGCCCCAGCATTTT. The full variable domain, its missing parts supplied by reference TRBV7-8 and TRBJ1-5, is GAGVSQSPRYKVAKRGQDVALRCDPISGHVSLFWYQQALGQGPEFLTYFQNEAQLDKSGLPSDRFFAERPEGSVSTLKIQRTQQEDSAVYLCASSQKEGSYSDSNQPQHFGDGTRLSIL.

This rearrangement joins TRBV11-2 to TRBJ2-3, with D tentatively TRBD2 (6 bases). The CDR3 totals 14 residues. Germline V lookup: CDR1 SGHAT, CDR2 FQNNGV. V shed 4 bases and J shed 0 bases, with 8 bases lying between them. Written as DNA, the CDR3 is TGTGCCAGCAGCTGGCGGGGCAGCACAGATACGCAGTATTTT. It specifies CASSWRGSTDTQYF.

A note on this clone: Other nucleotide sequences from this sample produce the same CDR3. The J gene is TRBJ2-3, the V gene TRBV5-1; no reliable D call. V dropped 0 bases and J dropped 6 bases, with 2 bases sitting between them. This CDR3 is built from 11 residues. The V gene's germline CDR1 is SGHRS and CDR2 YFSETQ. The CDR3 protein is CASSLGDTQYF. The CDR3 DNA reads TGCGCCAGCAGCTTGGGGGATACGCAGTATTTT.

V and J are TRBV5-1 and TRBJ2-3; D is undetermined. The germline CDR1 and CDR2 sequences are SGHRS and YFSETQ. The CDR3 totals 15 residues. Between the trimmed V and J ends, which lost 0 bases and 1 base, there was a span of 9 bases. CDR3 residues: CASSLEGRGTDTQYF. In nucleotides, the CDR3 is TGCGCCAGCAGCTTGGAGGGTAGGGGCACAGATACGCAGTATTTT.

This clone was observed a handful of times. The chain carries TRBV30 and TRBJ1-2; perhaps TRBD1 as D (6 bases). Trimming stripped 0 bases from V and 7 bases from J, with 9 bases between. The CDR3 totals 12 residues. Germline CDR1 reads GTSNPN; CDR2 reads SVGIG (reference sequence). CDR3 DNA: TGTGCCTGGAGTGTACCGGGGGCTGGCTACACCTTC. It encodes CAWSVPGAGYTF.

CDR3 DNA sequence: TGTGCCAGCAGGAAGGACAGCTCCTACGAGCAGTACTTC. Translating gives CASRKDSSYEQYF. This chain uses TRBV25-1 with TRBJ2-7, with D possibly matching TRBD1 (6 bases). Looked up from germline, CDR1 is MGHDK and CDR2 is SYGVNS. There are 13 residues in the CDR3. The V end was cut by 6 bases, the J end by 0 bases, with 9 bases between.

The chain uses TRBV6-6 and TRBJ1-1; 7 bases are a match to TRBD1. Unmatched junction bases numbered 9, after V lost 4 bases and J lost 4 bases. CDR1 and CDR2 from the germline V gene are MNHNY and SVGAGI (reference sequence). The CDR3 has 15 amino acids. CDR3: CASSLRQGWITEAFF. In nucleotides, the CDR3 is TGTGCCAGCAGTTTACGACAGGGTTGGATCACTGAAGCTTTCTTT.

V usage is TRBV4-1 and J usage is TRBJ2-7, with D hard to call. This CDR3 comprises 12 residues. CDR1 and CDR2 (germline): MGHRA, YSYEKL. V was trimmed by 4 bases and J by 2 bases, leaving 6 bases between them. The CDR3 loop reads CASSPGPYEQYF. The CDR3 bases are TGCGCCAGCAGCCCTGGCCCCTACGAGCAGTACTTC.

This chain uses TRBV4-2 with TRBJ1-5; D is ambiguous. Germline CDR1 LGHNA, CDR2 YNFKEQ. V was pared by 0 bases and J by 0 bases, with 9 bases between. The CDR3 totals 16 residues. The CDR3 is CASSQDPGNSNQPQHF. In DNA form, the CDR3 reads TGTGCCAGCAGCCAAGATCCCGGGAATAGCAATCAGCCCCAGCATTTT.

V is TRBV29-1 and J is TRBJ1-2; 8 positions agree with TRBD1. There are 13 residues in the CDR3. Trimming cost V 8 bases and J 6 bases; bases outside gene matches: 11. CDR1 and CDR2 (germline): SQVTM, ANQGSEA. The CDR3 DNA follows: TGCAGCTTCTCCCGGGACAGGTCGGATGGCTACACCTTC. It encodes CSFSRDRSDGYTF. The entire variable domain, with the rest obtained from reference TRBV29-1 and TRBJ1-2, is as follows: SAVISQKPSRDICQRGTSLTIQCQVDSQVTMMFWYRQQPGQSLTLIATANQGSEATYESGFVIDKFPISRPNLTFSTLTVSNMSPEDSSIYLCSFSRDRSDGYTFGSGTRLTVV.

The chain joins TRBV30 to TRBJ2-4; TRBD1 aligns across 8 bases. The CDR3 covers 15 residues. Germline trimming cut 2 bases from V and 0 bases from J; bases unmatched to any gene: 3. Germline CDR1 and CDR2: GTSNPN and SVGIG (reference sequence). CDR3 DNA: TGTGCCTGGAGTTGGACAGGGCAAGCCAAAAACATTCAGTACTTC. Translation: CAWSWTGQAKNIQYF.

The CDR3 spells CSAPGDTEAFF. The DNA of the CDR3 is TGCAGTGCTCCGGGGGACACTGAAGCTTTCTTT. The rearrangement links TRBV20-1 to TRBJ1-1; weak D call: TRBD1 (5 bases). Deletions cut 5 bases from V and 3 bases from J, with 7 bases between. Germline CDR1 is DFQATT and CDR2 is SNEGSKA (reference sequence). CDR3 length: 11 residues.

The gene calls are TRBV7-9 and TRBJ2-7, with 7 nucleotides matching TRBD2. The CDR3 runs 15 residues. Germline lookup yields CDR1 SEHNR and CDR2 FQNEAQ (reference sequence). Losses at the gene ends were 4 bases for V and 3 bases for J; bases not matched to a gene: 9. The CDR3 DNA follows: TGTGCCAGCAGCTCCCCAAGGGGAGGGCGCTACGAGCAGTACTTC. This sequence encodes CASSSPRGGRYEQYF.

The rearrangement uses TRBV23-1 and TRBJ2-5; TRBD2 matches at 15 bases. TRBV23-1 is an open reading frame whose function is uncertain. The CDR3 is 21 residues long. With V trimmed by 10 bases and J by 2 bases, 23 bases remained unmatched. CDR3 DNA sequence: TGCGCCACCCCGGCAGCCGGACTAGCGGGGGGGCCGATTCGACGTCAAGAGACCCAGTACTTC. Amino acids: CATPAAGLAGGPIRRQETQYF.

In its sample, this clone was seen once. This CDR3 is CASTNPGQGSGGYTF. DNA for the CDR3: TGTGCCAGTACCAACCCGGGACAGGGGAGCGGGGGCTACACCTTC. V and J are TRBV19 and TRBJ1-2, with 10 bases matching TRBD1. This CDR3 region has 15 residues. Germline V lookup: CDR1 LNHDA, CDR2 SQIVND (reference sequence). After removal of 7 bases from V and 8 bases from J, the junction contained 13 bases not matched to a gene.

This clone has only one observation. The rearrangement joins TRBV9 to TRBJ2-1, with TRBD1 matching 7 bases. The CDR3 totals 14 residues. V lost 2 bases and J lost 8; bases outside the gene matches: 7. Per germline, CDR1 SGDLS and CDR2 YYNGEE. Here the CDR3 reads CASSVTGARDEQFF. In DNA, the CDR3 is TGTGCCAGCAGCGTCACAGGGGCCAGGGATGAGCAGTTCTTC.